This T cell receptor beta chain stems from a study of cytomegalovirus exposure and HLA in healthy donors. A word on this clone: The antigen is not known.

Whole-study results and caveats: Cytomegalovirus association was listed for approximately 150 TCR beta chains. HLA alleles showed associations with approximately 15,000 TCR beta sequences in a later analysis, at a 0.05 false discovery rate.

CDR1 is SNHLY, CDR2 FYNNEI, per germline. The CDR3 runs 13 residues. Trimming pared 4 bases from V and 0 bases from J, leaving 5 bases between. PCR used 60 Vbeta primers and 13 Jbeta primers. Sequencing was performed with immunoSEQ multiplex PCR; in TCRdb, only in-frame clones are kept and a portion is missing. The table has 210,000 or so clones, approximately 80% seen once; the top ten hold roughly 0.7%. The sample comprised PBMCs. The rearrangement uses TRBV2 and TRBJ2-3, with D unclear. The receptor comes from a boy under 10 years old in good health and CMV-seronegative. The DNA of the CDR3 is TGTGCCAGCAGTGGCGGCAGCACAGATACGCAGTATTTT. Its protein product is CASSGGSTDTQYF.